Listed here are 21 T cell receptor beta chains from one sample, sequenced in a study of cytomegalovirus exposure and HLA in healthy donors (dated by TCRdb to between 2016 and 2019). Library preparation was by the immunoSEQ multiplex PCR assay. A mixture of 60 forward primers for TCR Vbeta segments and 13 reverse primers for TCR Jbeta segments was used in the multiplex PCR. TCRdb limited this immuneACCESS table to in-frame rearrangements with V and J called. A share of clones is missing; checked studies link under half to unresolved V genes, and the rest is unexplained. This sample gives 210,000 or so clones in total; about four fifths of them show up just once. The ten top clones hold 10% to 13% of the sample. Sequencing input: PBMCs. The receptors derive from a woman between 45 and 60 years old in good health and CMV-seropositive.

This clone came up a few times. The chain carries TRBV10-3 and TRBJ2-3; TRBD2 matches 7 bases. With V trimmed by 3 bases and J by 1 base, 7 bases remained unmatched. The CDR3 is 16 amino acids. Germline lookup yields CDR1 ENHRY and CDR2 SYGVKD. The CDR3 is CAISDLGSGGTDTQYF. The DNA of the CDR3 is TGTGCCATCAGTGACCTAGGAAGCGGGGGCACAGATACGCAGTATTTT.

CDR3 coding DNA: TGCGCCAGCAGCTTGGAGGGTCCCACAGGGTTGGCGACTAATGAAAAACTGTTTTTT. Translated, it gives CASSLEGPTGLATNEKLFF. The chain employs TRBV5-1 and TRBJ1-4; TRBD1 is a possible D gene (6 bases). Trimming cost V 0 bases and J 2 bases, with 20 bases left between them. The CDR3 spans 19 residues. Germline assignment: CDR1 SGHRS and CDR2 YFSETQ.

V and J are TRBV10-3 and TRBJ2-5; 10 bases agree with TRBD1. V lost 6 bases and J lost 5; bases outside the gene matches: 6. The CDR3 runs to 14 residues. Germline-derived CDR1 and CDR2 are ENHRY and SYGVKD. CDR3 protein: CAIRGDRGLETQYF. As DNA, the CDR3 is TGTGCCATCAGGGGAGACAGGGGGCTGGAGACCCAGTACTTC.

The chain joins TRBV4-1 to TRBJ2-5, with D possibly TRBD1 on 5 matching bases. V dropped 2 bases and J dropped 1 base, with 8 bases sitting between them. This CDR3 contains 14 residues. Germline CDR1 and CDR2: MGHRA and YSYEKL. CDR3 residues: CASSQFQGQETQYF. The DNA of the CDR3 is TGCGCCAGCAGCCAATTCCAGGGCCAAGAGACCCAGTACTTC.

This clone was counted between two and nine times. V and J are TRBV2 and TRBJ1-1; the D gene is possibly TRBD1 (5 bases). V gave up 4 bases and J gave up 5 bases, with 14 bases separating them. From germline, CDR1 is SNHLY and CDR2 FYNNEI. The CDR3 contains 14 residues. CDR3 nucleotide sequence: TGTGCCAGCAGTGGACAGCCCGTGAGGACTGAAGCTTTCTTT. Protein product: CASSGQPVRTEAFF. Looking up the rest from reference TRBV2 and TRBJ1-1 gives the full variable domain: EPEVTQTPSHQVTQMGQEVILRCVPISNHLYFYWYRQILGQKVEFLVSFYNNEISEKSEIFDDQFSVERPDGSNFTLKIRSTKLEDSAMYFCASSGQPVRTEAFFGQGTRLTVV.

The count of this clone is one. V usage is TRBV28 and J usage is TRBJ1-2; the match to TRBD1 covers 11 bases. With 8 bases clipped from V and 4 bases from J, the junction kept 15 bases outside the gene matches. The germline gives CDR1 MDHEN, CDR2 SYDVKM. The CDR3 extends over 17 amino acids. This CDR3 reads CASEGYGTGGRVYGYTF. The DNA for the CDR3 is TGTGCCAGCGAAGGGTATGGGACAGGGGGAAGGGTCTATGGCTACACCTTC.

The chain combines TRBV5-4 with TRBJ2-1; 8 nucleotides agree with TRBD2. V trimming: 4 bases; J trimming: 4 bases; junction bases outside the gene matches: 7. The CDR3 length is 15 residues. Germline values: CDR1 SGHNT, CDR2 YYREEE (reference sequence). Here the CDR3 reads CASSPTSGDYNEQFF. CDR3 in DNA: TGTGCCAGCAGCCCCACTAGCGGCGATTACAATGAGCAGTTCTTC.

V is TRBV19 and J is TRBJ2-1, with a weak D call TRBD1 (6 bases). Germline CDR1 and CDR2: LNHDA and SQIVND (reference sequence). Trimming shortened V by 5 bases and J by 4 bases, and 9 bases separated the two germline ends. The CDR3 runs to 13 residues. Here the CDR3 reads CASSGGFYNEQFF. The CDR3 DNA reads as TGTGCCAGTAGTGGGGGCTTTTACAATGAGCAGTTCTTC.

Notes on this clone: The junction departs from the called germline gene at one end, perhaps through a read error. The chain has TRBV7-9 and TRBJ2-1, with 8 bases fitting TRBD1. There are 16 residues in the CDR3. Germline values: CDR1 SEHNR, CDR2 FQNEAQ (reference sequence). DNA for the CDR3: TGTGCCAGCAGTTTAGGCGGGACAGGAGAATCCAATGAGCAGTTCTTC. Its protein product is CASSLGGTGESNEQFF.

This sequence joins TRBV10-1 and TRBJ2-1, with D possibly being TRBD2 (6 bases). V lost 0 bases and J 6 bases, leaving 12 bases between the germline ends. Per the germline V gene, CDR1 is WNHNN and CDR2 is SYGVQD (reference sequence). The CDR3 totals 15 residues. CDR3 amino acids: CASSESKGTVNEQFF. For the CDR3, the DNA is TGCGCCAGCAGTGAGTCGAAAGGGACTGTCAATGAGCAGTTCTTC.

This CDR3 is CASSELEGNYGYTF. The DNA of the CDR3 is TGTGCCAGCAGTGAATTGGAGGGAAACTATGGCTACACCTTC. The gene calls are TRBV2 and TRBJ1-2; D is uncertain. This CDR3 spans 14 amino acids. Trimming took off 2 bases at V and 2 bases at J, with 9 bases between the two ends. In germline, CDR1 is SNHLY, CDR2 FYNNEI.

V gene TRBV14 combines with J gene TRBJ2-2; D is perhaps TRBD1 (5 bases). Trimming removed 0 bases from V and 3 bases from J, with 8 bases in between. The CDR3 is 15 residues long. Germline V CDR1 and CDR2: SGHDN, FVKESK. The CDR3 DNA reads TGTGCCAGCAGCCAAGACAGGGCTTACACCGGGGAGCTGTTTTTT. Residues: CASSQDRAYTGELFF.

The chain carries TRBV7-6 and TRBJ2-1, with TRBD1 matching 8 bases. The CDR3 length is 17 residues. V shed 4 bases, J shed 7 bases, and the junction held 15 bases outside the gene matches. From germline, CDR1 is SGHVS and CDR2 FNYEAQ. This CDR3 is CASSSWFSDRELNEQFF. The CDR3 DNA reads as TGTGCCAGCAGCTCCTGGTTTTCGGACAGGGAGTTGAATGAGCAGTTCTTC.

This chain joins TRBV9 and TRBJ2-7, with D possibly being TRBD2 (5 bases). V lost 4 bases and J lost 2, with 16 bases in between. This CDR3 is built from 15 residues. The germline CDR1 and CDR2 sequences are SGDLS and YYNGEE. CDR3 residues: CASSPALRGPYEQYF. CDR3 DNA: TGTGCCAGCAGCCCTGCTCTTAGAGGGCCCTACGAGCAGTACTTC.

V gene TRBV28 combines with J gene TRBJ2-7; D is perhaps TRBD2 (5 bases). This CDR3 region has 15 residues. From germline, CDR1 is MDHEN and CDR2 SYDVKM. V lost 6 bases and J 2 bases, leaving 17 bases between the germline ends. The CDR3 bases are TGTGCCAGCAGGACCGCAGGAGGAAATACCTACGAGCAGTACTTC. This translates into CASRTAGGNTYEQYF.

This chain uses TRBV30 with TRBJ1-5; D perhaps matches TRBD1 (6 bases). This CDR3 is built from 14 residues. Germline CDR1 and CDR2: GTSNPN and SVGIG (reference sequence). The ends were cut back, 3 bases at V and 7 bases at J, with 16 bases in the middle. The CDR3 loop reads CAWSADRIIQPQHF. The CDR3 region has the DNA TGTGCCTGGAGCGCCGACAGGATAATCCAGCCCCAGCATTTT.

This clone has only one observation. The chain is built from TRBV7-6 and TRBJ2-5; TRBD2 agrees at 8 bases. Germline CDR1 and CDR2: SGHVS and FNYEAQ. The V gene end was trimmed by 5 bases and the J gene end by 1 base; junction bases not matched to a gene: 9. This CDR3 is built from 16 residues. This chain's CDR3 is CASSLLRGGSQETQYF. The CDR3 DNA reads as TGTGCCAGCAGCCTCCTCCGCGGGGGGAGCCAAGAGACCCAGTACTTC. Looking up the rest from reference TRBV7-6 and TRBJ2-5 gives the full variable domain: GAGVSQSPRYKVTKRGQDVALRCDPISGHVSLYWYRQALGQGPEFLTYFNYEAQQDKSGLPNDRFSAERPEGSISTLTIQRTEQRDSAMYRCASSLLRGGSQETQYFGPGTRLLVL.

V is TRBV2 and J is TRBJ2-7; 8 nucleotides match TRBD1. Trimming removed 1 base from V and 5 bases from J; junction bases left unmatched: 4. CDR3 length equals 14 residues. The germline CDR1 and CDR2 sequences are SNHLY and FYNNEI. This chain's CDR3 is CASSEEGQGHEQYF. Written as DNA, the CDR3 is TGTGCCAGCAGTGAAGAAGGACAGGGCCACGAGCAGTACTTC.

The chain joins TRBV14 to TRBJ1-2; TRBD1 matches at 8 bases. The CDR3 has 15 amino acids. Germline CDR1 and CDR2: SGHDN and FVKESK. The J segment lost 4 bases and the V segment lost 3 bases, leaving 7 bases of the junction unmatched. The CDR3 sequence: CASSQTTGGSYGYTF. The CDR3 coding sequence is TGTGCCAGCAGCCAGACTACAGGGGGTAGCTATGGCTACACCTTC.

The rearrangement links TRBV7-2 to TRBJ1-3; 8 nucleotides align to TRBD1. V gave up 3 bases and J gave up 8 bases; unmatched junction bases: 9. Germline loops: CDR1 SGHTA, CDR2 FQGNSA. This CDR3 is 15 amino acids long. CDR3 coding DNA: TGTGCCAGCAGCTTGAGGACAGGGAACGTATACACCATATATTTT. It is translated as CASSLRTGNVYTIYF.

The chain carries TRBV28 and TRBJ1-5; tentatively, D is TRBD1 (5 bases). Germline loops: CDR1 MDHEN, CDR2 SYDVKM. This CDR3 contains 15 residues. V lost 2 bases to trimming and J lost 5 bases, with 13 bases between them. CDR3 amino acids: CASSLGAGPHQPQHF. In DNA, the CDR3 is TGTGCCAGCAGTTTAGGGGCCGGCCCGCATCAGCCCCAGCATTTT.